What follows are 17 T cell receptor beta chains derived from one specimen sequenced in a study of cytomegalovirus exposure and HLA in healthy donors. The repertoire was sequenced with immunoSEQ multiplex PCR; TCRdb's copy has only in-frame clones and lacks some. In the table there are roughly 120,000 clones, 70% to 90% of which are singletons. The sequencing input was PBMCs. These receptors originate from a man between 18 and 35 years old in good health and CMV-seropositive.

This clone was counted a few times. V and J are TRBV10-3 and TRBJ1-6, with D tentatively TRBD1 (5 bases). Germline CDR1 and CDR2: ENHRY and SYGVKD. Trimming removed 6 bases at V and 5 bases at J, with 14 bases between. CDR3 length: 15 amino acids. The CDR3 sequence is CAIRSSRVNNSPLHF. The CDR3 DNA reads as TGTGCCATCAGAAGTAGCAGGGTCAATAATTCACCCCTCCACTTT.

The gene calls are TRBV6-5 and TRBJ1-1; weak D call: TRBD1 (6 bases). Deletions cut 5 bases from V and 1 base from J, with 11 bases between. Germline CDR1 MNHEY, CDR2 SVGAGI. The CDR3 has 14 residues. The CDR3 here is CASSATGRNTEAFF. The CDR3 region has the DNA TGTGCCAGCAGTGCGACAGGACGGAACACTGAAGCTTTCTTT.

Only a few counts were recorded for this clone. This rearrangement joins TRBV6-5 to TRBJ2-7; D possibly corresponds to TRBD2 (5 bases). Germline CDR1 and CDR2: MNHEY and SVGAGI. V was trimmed by 4 bases and J by 0 bases, leaving 13 bases between them. The CDR3 consists of 15 residues. The CDR3 nucleotides read TGTGCCAGCAGTTTTTCGGGGTCGAGCTCCTACGAGCAGTACTTC. Its translation is CASSFSGSSSYEQYF.

This CDR3 reads CASSFYRENTGELFF. CDR3 in DNA: TGCGCCAGCAGCTTCTACAGGGAAAACACCGGGGAGCTGTTTTTT. The chain recombines TRBV5-1 with TRBJ2-2; a weak D match, TRBD1 (6 bases). The CDR3 length is 15 residues. V was clipped by 2 bases and J by 2 bases, with 10 bases between them. The germline CDR1 and CDR2 sequences are SGHRS and YFSETQ.

V gene TRBV5-4 combines with J gene TRBJ1-2, with 12 bases identical to TRBD1. CDR3 size: 17 residues. Germline V gene sequence: CDR1 SGHNT, CDR2 YYREEE (reference sequence). Losses at the gene ends were 4 bases for V and 1 base for J; bases not matched to a gene: 8. As DNA, the CDR3 is TGTGCCAGCAGCGCGGGACAGGGGGCAAACCTTAACTATGGCTACACCTTC. The encoded protein is CASSAGQGANLNYGYTF.

V is TRBV4-2 and J is TRBJ1-2, with 7 bases identical to TRBD1. With 0 bases clipped from V and 2 bases from J, the junction kept 0 bases outside the gene matches. Germline V gene sequence: CDR1 LGHNA, CDR2 YNFKEQ. This CDR3 is 14 amino acids long. The CDR3: CASSQDRGNYGYTF. The CDR3 coding sequence is TGTGCCAGCAGCCAAGACAGGGGGAACTATGGCTACACCTTC.

This clone is a singleton in its sample. The rearrangement uses TRBV27 and TRBJ2-7, with TRBD2 matching 8 bases. The length of the CDR3 is 13 residues. Germline lookup yields CDR1 MNHEY and CDR2 SMNVEV (reference sequence). V shed 8 bases and J 3 bases; nucleotides not matched to a gene: 6. This chain's CDR3 is CASHSGGDYEQYF. Here the CDR3 DNA reads TGTGCCAGCCATTCGGGGGGGGACTACGAGCAGTACTTC.

V and J are TRBV19 and TRBJ2-5, with D perhaps TRBD2 (6 bases). The germline CDR1 and CDR2 sequences are LNHDA and SQIVND (reference sequence). This CDR3 region has 15 residues. With 10 bases removed from V and 8 bases from J, the gap between germline ends came to 26 bases. The CDR3 region has the DNA TGTGCCACAAGGGGCGGGCATGCCGGTGCGGGAACCCAGTACTTC. It translates to CATRGGHAGAGTQYF.

This chain joins TRBV13 and TRBJ1-4; 7 bases agree with TRBD1. The CDR3 spans 16 residues. The germline V gene has CDR1 PRHDT and CDR2 FYEKMQ (reference sequence). Trimming removed 3 bases from V and 5 bases from J; junction bases left unmatched: 9. CDR3 in amino acids: CASSFRDSGLNEKLFF. The CDR3 nucleotides are TGTGCCAGCAGCTTCCGGGACAGCGGTTTGAATGAAAAACTGTTTTTT.

The V and J genes are TRBV29-1 and TRBJ2-5; TRBD1 might be the D (5 bases). V lost 3 bases to trimming and J lost 1 base, with 9 bases between them. The length of the CDR3 is 13 residues. Germline CDR1 reads SQVTM; CDR2 reads ANQGSEA. CDR3: CSVEAQVQETQYF. The CDR3 coding sequence is TGCAGCGTTGAGGCACAGGTCCAAGAGACCCAGTACTTC. The full variable domain, its missing parts supplied by reference TRBV29-1 and TRBJ2-5, is SAVISQKPSRDICQRGTSLTIQCQVDSQVTMMFWYRQQPGQSLTLIATANQGSEATYESGFVIDKFPISRPNLTFSTLTVSNMSPEDSSIYLCSVEAQVQETQYFGPGTRLLVL.

V is TRBV7-9 and J is TRBJ1-3, with 8 bases lining up with TRBD1. The ends lost 1 base at V and 0 bases at J; junction bases unmatched: 2. This CDR3 contains 16 residues. Germline CDR1 SEHNR, CDR2 FQNEAQ (reference sequence). The CDR3 DNA reads as TGTGCCAGCAGCTTAGGACAGGGGATCTCTGGAAACACCATATATTTT. Its translation is CASSLGQGISGNTIYF.

The chain combines TRBV5-1 with TRBJ2-5, with D tentatively TRBD2 (6 bases). This CDR3 region has 15 residues. V was trimmed by 4 bases and J by 1 base, leaving 14 bases between them. CDR1 and CDR2 (germline): SGHRS, YFSETQ. The CDR3 DNA reads as TGCGCCAGCAGCCGCTCGGGGACTTCCCAAGAGACCCAGTACTTC. This codes for CASSRSGTSQETQYF.

Comment on this clone: The DNA is omitted, as the CDR3 cannot be located on it reliably, and the CDR3 follows TCRdb's listing. The chain joins TRBV14 to TRBJ2-1; TRBD2 was called by the table and not checked on the DNA. The germline gives CDR1 SGHDN, CDR2 FVKESK. The CDR3 is 12 residues long, ends included. The CDR3 spells CASSQVAGGTVF.

The chain has TRBV10-3 and TRBJ2-7; D remains unclear. Trimming took off 0 bases at V and 2 bases at J, with 8 bases between the two ends. Per the germline V gene, CDR1 is ENHRY and CDR2 is SYGVKD. The CDR3 has 14 amino acids. The CDR3 DNA reads as TGTGCCATCAGTGAGTCGGGCCTTACCTACGAGCAGTACTTC. Protein product: CAISESGLTYEQYF.

With regard to this clone: The sample contains more than one DNA sequence encoding this CDR3. The V gene is TRBV29-1, the J gene TRBJ2-1, with 7 bases that match TRBD2. J was trimmed by 7 bases and V by 4 bases; bases with no gene match: 1. Germline V gives CDR1 SQVTM, CDR2 ANQGSEA. The CDR3 covers 11 residues. The chain's CDR3 is CSVGGGNEQFF. The CDR3 nucleotides are TGCAGCGTTGGGGGGGGGAATGAGCAGTTCTTC.

The chain joins TRBV7-2 to TRBJ1-6; tentatively, D is TRBD1 (5 bases). Between the trimmed V and J ends, which lost 2 bases and 10 bases, there was a span of 6 bases. The CDR3 totals 12 residues. Germline V gene sequence: CDR1 SGHTA, CDR2 FQGNSA. The chain's CDR3 is CASSLTGSPLHF. The CDR3 DNA is TGTGCCAGCAGCTTAACAGGATCACCCCTCCACTTT.

The chain is built from TRBV15 and TRBJ1-1; D not resolved. The V gene lost 0 bases and the J gene lost 4 bases, with 9 bases spanning the gap. The CDR3 has 14 residues. CDR1 and CDR2 (germline): LNHNV, YYDKDF (reference sequence). For the CDR3, the DNA is TGTGCCACCAGCAGAGATCCGCGGGGCACTGAAGCTTTCTTT. Translation gives CATSRDPRGTEAFF.